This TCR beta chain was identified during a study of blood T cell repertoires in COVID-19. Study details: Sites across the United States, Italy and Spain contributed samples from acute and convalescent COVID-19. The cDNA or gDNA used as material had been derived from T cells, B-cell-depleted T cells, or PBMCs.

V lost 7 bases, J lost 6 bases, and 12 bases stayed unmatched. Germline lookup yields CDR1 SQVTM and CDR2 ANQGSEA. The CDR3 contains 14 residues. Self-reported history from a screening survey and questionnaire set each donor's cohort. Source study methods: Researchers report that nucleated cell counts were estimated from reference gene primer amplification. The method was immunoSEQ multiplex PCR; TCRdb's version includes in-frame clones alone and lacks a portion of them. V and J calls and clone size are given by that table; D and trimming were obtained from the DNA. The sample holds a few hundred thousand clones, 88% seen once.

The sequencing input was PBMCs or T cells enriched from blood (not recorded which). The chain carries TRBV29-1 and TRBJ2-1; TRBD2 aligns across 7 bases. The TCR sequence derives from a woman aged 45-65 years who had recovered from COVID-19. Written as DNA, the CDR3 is TGCAGCGGAAGTCCAGGGAGGGCTGCCAATGAGCAGTTCTTC. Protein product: CSGSPGRAANEQFF.